This section outlines one T cell receptor (beta chain) sequence together with its context. The sample belongs to a study of T cell responses to AZD1222 COVID-19 vaccine. Germline V gene data show CDR1 as LGHDT and CDR2 as YNNKEL (reference sequence). Germline trimming cut 4 bases from V and 2 bases from J; bases unmatched to any gene: 10. The CDR3 extends over 18 amino acids. The table came from immunoSEQ multiplex PCR; TCRdb's copy has only in-frame clones and leaves some out. Of over 150,000 clones in the sample, roughly 91% were seen once. The chain carries TRBV3-1 (or the pseudogene TRBV3-2) and TRBJ2-5, with 13 positions matching TRBD2. Sequencing was performed on peripheral blood, taken 28 days after the second dose of the MenACWY control vaccine. The receptor's source is an adult who received the MenACWY meningococcal vaccine as a control. The CDR3 DNA reads TGTGCCAGCAGCCGCCGACTAGCGGGGGGCTCTCGACAAGAGACCCAGTACTTC. It is translated as CASSRRLAGGSRQETQYF.